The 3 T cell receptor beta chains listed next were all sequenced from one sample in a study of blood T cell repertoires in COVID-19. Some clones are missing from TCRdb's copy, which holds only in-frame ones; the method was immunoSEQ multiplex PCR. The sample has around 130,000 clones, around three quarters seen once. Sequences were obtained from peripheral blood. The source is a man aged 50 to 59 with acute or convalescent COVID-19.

This chain's CDR3 is CASSLTGTGNEQYF. In nucleotides, the CDR3 is TGTGCCAGCAGCTTAACCGGGACAGGGAACGAGCAGTACTTC. The chain employs TRBV9 and TRBJ2-7, with 9 positions matching TRBD1. The germline V gene has CDR1 SGDLS and CDR2 YYNGEE. The junction had 7 bases not matched to a gene; V was cut back by 4 bases and J by 5 bases. The CDR3 has 14 residues.

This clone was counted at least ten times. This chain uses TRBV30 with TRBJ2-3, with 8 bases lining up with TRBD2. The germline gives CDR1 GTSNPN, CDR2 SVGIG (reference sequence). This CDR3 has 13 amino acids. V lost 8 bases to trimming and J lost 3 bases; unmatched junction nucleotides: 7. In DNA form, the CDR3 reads TGTGCCGCATCCGGGACTAGTACAGATACGCAGTATTTT. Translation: CAASGTSTDTQYF. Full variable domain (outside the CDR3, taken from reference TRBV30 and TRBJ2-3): SQTIHQWPATLVQPVGSPLSLECTVEGTSNPNLYWYRQAAGRGLQLLFYSVGIGQISSEVPQNLSASRPQDRQFILSSKKLLLSDSGFYLCAASGTSTDTQYFGPGTRLTVL.

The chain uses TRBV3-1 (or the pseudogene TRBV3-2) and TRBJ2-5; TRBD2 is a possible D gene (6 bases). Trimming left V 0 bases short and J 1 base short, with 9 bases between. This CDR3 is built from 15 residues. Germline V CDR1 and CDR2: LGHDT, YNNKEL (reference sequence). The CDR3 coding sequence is TGTGCCAGCAGCCAAGAGGGGACTTCCCAAGAGACCCAGTACTTC. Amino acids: CASSQEGTSQETQYF.